A selection of T cell receptor beta chains follows, all from one sample in a study of CD8+ T cells in alopecia areata. Assay used: immunoSEQ multiplex PCR; TCRdb lists only in-frame clones, some missing. Seen here are 95,000 to 100,000 clones, about 60% observed once, and the top ten hold around 17%. The sample consisted of CD8+ T cells sorted from blood, taken around week 55, from a patient treated with tofacitinib. The receptor set was obtained from a human donor with alopecia areata. Both conserved end residues are part of each CDR3. The D gene is left open where the match is weak. Clone size is shown for a subset of rows, as once, few, many or a class of expanded clone.

size	D	V	J	CDR3	DNA
.	.	TRBV9	TRBJ1-3	CASGSGTTTPGNTIYF	TGTGCCAGCGGAAGTGGGACTACAACCCCTGGAAACACCATATATTTT
.	.	TRBV27	TRBJ2-7	CASSLSLGASSYEQYF	TGTGCCAGCAGTTTATCCCTGGGGGCCTCCTCCTACGAGCAGTACTTC
.	TRBD1	TRBV5-1	TRBJ1-2	CASSGDRDPYGYTF	TGCGCCAGCAGCGGGGACAGAGATCCCTATGGCTACACCTTC
.	TRBD1	TRBV7-6	TRBJ1-2	CASSLVSSDRVGYTF	TGTGCCAGCAGCTTAGTAAGCTCGGACAGGGTTGGCTACACCTTC
.	TRBD2	TRBV9	TRBJ2-1	CATSPGGRPYNEQFF	TGTGCCACCTCCCCGGGGGGACGGCCCTACAATGAGCAGTTCTTC
.	.	TRBV5-1	TRBJ2-7	CASSPYSDRDSYEQYF	TGCGCCAGCAGCCCATACTCAGACAGAGACTCATACGAGCAGTACTTC
once	.	TRBV4-1	TRBJ2-2	CASSPRGYANTGELFF	TGCGCCAGCAGCCCCCGGGGTTACGCTAACACCGGGGAGCTGTTTTTT
many	TRBD2	TRBV7-8	TRBJ2-1	CASSFETAGVNEQFF	TGTGCCAGCAGCTTCGAAACAGCGGGGGTGAATGAGCAGTTCTTC
.	.	TRBV30	TRBJ1-1	CACSRGLRVNTEAFF	TGTGCCTGCTCTAGGGGATTAAGAGTGAACACTGAAGCTTTCTTT
.	.	TRBV9	TRBJ2-7	CASSPPSYEQYF	TGTGCCAGCAGCCCTCCGTCCTACGAGCAGTACTTC
.	.	TRBV27	TRBJ1-1	CASRQGMNTEAFF	TGTGCCAGCAGACAGGGTATGAACACTGAAGCTTTCTTT
few	TRBD1	TRBV10-3	TRBJ2-3	CAITPTGLLDTQYF	TGTGCCATCACCCCGACAGGGTTACTAGATACGCAGTATTTT
few	.	TRBV27	TRBJ2-4	CASSLGADQYF	TGTGCCAGCAGTTTAGGGGCTGACCAGTACTTC
many	.	TRBV4-2	TRBJ1-1	CASSLGNTEAFF	TGTGCCAGCAGCCTAGGGAACACTGAAGCTTTCTTT
.	.	TRBV19	TRBJ1-1	CASFRGGMNTEAFF	TGTGCCAGTTTCCGAGGGGGGATGAACACTGAAGCTTTCTTT
few	TRBD1	TRBV9	TRBJ2-3	CASTLGQASTDTQYF	TGTGCCAGCACCCTCGGACAGGCTAGCACAGATACGCAGTATTTT
.	TRBD1	TRBV7-9	TRBJ1-2	CASSLGQGAGGYTF	TGTGCCAGCAGCTTAGGACAGGGGGCTGGCGGCTACACCTTC
few	.	TRBV29-1	TRBJ2-6	CSVEDPRTDESSGANVLTF	TGCAGCGTTGAAGATCCCAGGACCGATGAAAGTTCTGGGGCCAACGTCCTGACTTTC
.	.	TRBV9	TRBJ1-5	CASSVSGNSNQPQHF	TGTGCCAGCAGCGTCTCTGGTAATAGCAATCAGCCCCAGCATTTT
once	.	TRBV6-6	TRBJ2-5	CASSYETQYF	TGTGCCAGCAGTTACGAGACCCAGTACTTC
few	TRBD1	TRBV25-1	TRBJ2-5	CASSGYRTGETQYF	TGTGCCAGCAGTGGGTACAGGACAGGAGAGACCCAGTACTTC
.	.	TRBV13	TRBJ2-5	CASSRGPNQETQYF	TGTGCCAGCAGCCGGGGACCGAACCAAGAGACCCAGTACTTC
.	TRBD2	TRBV10-2	TRBJ2-7	CASSETSGGSYEQYF	TGCGCCAGCAGTGAGACTAGCGGGGGTTCCTACGAGCAGTACTTC
.	.	TRBV18	TRBJ1-3	CASSPRYAGPTGNTIYF	TGTGCCAGCTCACCACGGTACGCGGGTCCGACGGGAAACACCATATATTTT
.	TRBD1	TRBV6-5	TRBJ2-2	CASSGQGPNTGELFF	TGTGCCAGCAGTGGACAGGGCCCGAACACCGGGGAGCTGTTTTTT
.	TRBD2	TRBV7-9	TRBJ2-1	CASSAFSERGDGEQFF	TGTGCCAGCAGCGCATTTAGCGAGCGGGGGGATGGTGAGCAGTTCTTC
.	.	TRBV20-1	TRBJ1-4	CREGAREKLFF	TGCAGGGAGGGAGCAAGGGAAAAACTGTTTTTT
.	TRBD1	TRBV28	TRBJ2-1	CASSRTGDEQFF	TGTGCCAGCAGCCGGACAGGTGATGAGCAGTTCTTC
.	TRBD1	TRBV6-5	TRBJ1-2	CAIRDSYGYTF	TGTGCCATCAGGGACAGCTATGGCTACACCTTC
.	TRBD1	TRBV7-6	TRBJ1-2	CASSPRTGTGTGYTF	TGTGCCAGCAGCCCCCGAACCGGGACAGGGACCGGCTACACCTTC
.	.	TRBV6-1	TRBJ2-7	CASSEGGISYEQYF	TGTGCCAGCAGTGAAGGTGGGATCTCCTACGAGCAGTACTTC
.	.	TRBV14	TRBJ1-1	CASSQRPVVSDTEAFF	TGTGCCAGCAGCCAACGCCCGGTCGTTTCGGACACTGAAGCTTTCTTT
.	.	TRBV4-2	TRBJ2-5	CASSQRDLPGETQYF	TGTGCCAGCAGCCAGAGGGACCTCCCTGGGGAGACCCAGTACTTC
once	.	TRBV19	TRBJ2-3	CASSMIRDPDTQYF	TGTGCCAGTAGTATGATTCGAGACCCAGATACGCAGTATTTT
few	.	TRBV6-1	TRBJ2-3	CASSDGQGPTDTQYF	TGTGCCAGCAGTGATGGGCAGGGACCAACAGATACGCAGTATTTT
.	.	TRBV13	TRBJ2-2	CASSLATIGSRELFF	TGTGCCAGCAGCTTAGCCACGATCGGGTCCAGGGAGCTGTTTTTT
few	.	TRBV6-1	TRBJ1-5	CASSVGGEASQPQHF	TGTGCCAGCAGTGTCGGGGGAGAGGCAAGTCAGCCCCAGCATTTT
.	TRBD1	TRBV5-6	TRBJ1-1	CASSYGTGTEAFF	TGTGCCAGCAGCTATGGGACAGGCACTGAAGCTTTCTTT
.	.	TRBV6-1	TRBJ1-1	CASSESGGWTEAFF	TGTGCCAGCAGTGAATCCGGGGGGTGGACTGAAGCTTTCTTT
.	.	TRBV4-1	TRBJ2-2	CASSQDGSGAGELFF	TGCGCCAGCAGCCAAGATGGATCCGGGGCCGGGGAGCTGTTTTTT
.	.	TRBV4-1	TRBJ1-1	CASSQEGPILQGPRTEAFF	TGCGCCAGCAGCCAAGAGGGCCCCATATTACAGGGCCCTCGAACTGAAGCTTTCTTT
few	.	TRBV5-6	TRBJ2-7	CASSLGQSLKQYF	TGTGCCAGCAGCTTGGGACAGTCCTTGAAGCAGTACTTC
.	.	TRBV5-1	TRBJ2-2	CASHNSNTGELFF	TGCGCCAGCCACAACTCGAACACCGGGGAGCTGTTTTTT
.	TRBD1	TRBV29-1	TRBJ1-2	CSVVSVTGAFYGYTF	TGCAGCGTTGTGTCGGTTACAGGGGCGTTCTATGGCTACACCTTC
.	.	TRBV5-1	TRBJ1-1	CASSPPTRGTEAFF	TGCGCCAGCAGCCCCCCGACTAGGGGCACTGAAGCTTTCTTT
.	.	TRBV4-1	TRBJ1-2	CASSQEQGNYGYTF	TGCGCCAGCAGCCAAGAACAGGGAAATTATGGCTACACCTTC
few	.	TRBV13	TRBJ2-1	CASSLDFPEQFF	TGTGCCAGCAGCTTAGACTTTCCTGAGCAGTTCTTC